A single sample gave rise to the 16 T cell receptor beta chains below, sequenced in a study of blood T cell repertoires in COVID-19. Sequencing used immunoSEQ multiplex PCR; TCRdb keeps in-frame clones, though not all of them. The repertoire holds hundreds of thousands of clones, with about nine tenths as singletons. The specimen sequenced was PBMCs or T cells enriched from blood (not recorded which). These receptor sequences come from a middle-aged man who had recovered from COVID-19.

This chain joins TRBV5-1 and TRBJ1-1; 11 bases fit TRBD1. The CDR3 spans 13 residues. Germline V gene data show CDR1 as SGHRS and CDR2 as YFSETQ. With 4 bases clipped from V and 8 bases from J, the junction kept 4 bases outside the gene matches. For the CDR3, the DNA is TGCGCCAGCAGCCTACGGGACAGGGGGGAAGCTTTCTTT. It yields the protein CASSLRDRGEAFF.

The rearrangement links TRBV7-2 to TRBJ2-3; D perhaps matches TRBD2 (6 bases). The germline CDR1 and CDR2 sequences are SGHTA and FQGNSA. The CDR3 spans 17 residues. The V and J ends lost 1 base and 2 bases respectively, with 16 bases between them. CDR3 residues: CASSLELAREDTDTQYF. CDR3 sequence (DNA): TGTGCCAGCAGCTTAGAACTGGCGCGGGAAGACACAGATACGCAGTATTTT.

In this sample, this clone turned up a few times. The chain combines TRBV19 with TRBJ2-3; 9 nucleotides align to TRBD1. Per the germline V gene, CDR1 is LNHDA and CDR2 is SQIVND (reference sequence). CDR3 length: 15 residues. Unmatched junction bases numbered 6, after V lost 5 bases and J lost 3 bases. CDR3 loop: CASSAGTGITDTQYF. The CDR3 nucleotides are TGTGCCAGTAGTGCCGGGACAGGGATTACAGATACGCAGTATTTT.

The gene calls are TRBV9 and TRBJ1-6, with TRBD1 identical over 7 bases. The CDR3 consists of 15 residues. CDR1 is SGDLS, CDR2 YYNGEE, per germline. Trimming at V came to 0 bases and at J to 9 bases, leaving 6 bases not matched to a gene. CDR3 sequence reads: CASSVGTGVRSPLHF. The CDR3 region has the DNA TGTGCCAGCAGCGTAGGGACAGGCGTTCGTTCACCCCTCCACTTT.

This chain connects TRBV5-4 to TRBJ2-2, with 13 nucleotides matching TRBD2. The length of the CDR3 is 18 residues. Unmatched junction bases numbered 11, after V lost 4 bases and J lost 5 bases. Germline V lookup: CDR1 SGHNT, CDR2 YYREEE (reference sequence). In DNA form, the CDR3 reads TGTGCCAGCAGCATTCGATTTACTAGCGGGAGGGGGACCGGGGAGCTGTTTTTT. Translation: CASSIRFTSGRGTGELFF.

The chain uses TRBV9 and TRBJ1-2, with D perhaps TRBD1 (6 bases). Germline CDR1 SGDLS, CDR2 YYNGEE. V dropped 4 bases and J dropped 7 bases, with 14 bases sitting between them. This CDR3 has 13 residues. The CDR3 sequence: CASSFEGVGGYTF. Here the CDR3 DNA reads TGTGCCAGCAGCTTCGAGGGGGTCGGTGGCTACACCTTC.

The rearrangement joins TRBV30 to TRBJ2-1; perhaps TRBD1 as D (5 bases). The V gene lost 2 bases and the J gene lost 10 bases, with 12 bases spanning the gap. Germline-derived CDR1 and CDR2 are GTSNPN and SVGIG (reference sequence). The CDR3 is 12 amino acids. The DNA of the CDR3 is TGTGCCTGGAGTTCACAGGCGGTAGAGCAGTTCTTC. The encoded protein is CAWSSQAVEQFF. Full variable domain (missing parts from reference TRBV30 and TRBJ2-1): SQTIHQWPATLVQPVGSPLSLECTVEGTSNPNLYWYRQAAGRGLQLLFYSVGIGQISSEVPQNLSASRPQDRQFILSSKKLLLSDSGFYLCAWSSQAVEQFFGPGTRLTVL.

The V call is TRBV9, the J call TRBJ2-7; TRBD2 aligns across 7 bases. The V gene's germline CDR1 is SGDLS and CDR2 YYNGEE. The CDR3 contains 15 residues. The V and J ends lost 0 bases and 4 bases, in that order; junction bases with no gene match: 7. CDR3 DNA: TGTGCCAGCAGCGTAGCTTCTAGCGGTACTTACGAGCAGTACTTC. Residues: CASSVASSGTYEQYF.

The rearrangement joins TRBV29-1 to TRBJ1-2; TRBD1 might be the D (6 bases). The V and J ends lost 6 bases and 3 bases respectively, with 11 bases between them. The germline CDR1 and CDR2 sequences are SQVTM and ANQGSEA. This CDR3 is built from 12 residues. CDR3 residues: CSVLDRHYGYTF. The CDR3 DNA follows: TGCAGCGTCCTTGACAGGCACTATGGCTACACCTTC.

The CDR3 DNA sequence: TGTGCCAGCAGCAAAACAGGGGGCCCTAAGCCTGAAGCTTTCTTT. It encodes CASSKTGGPKPEAFF. The gene calls are TRBV7-9 and TRBJ1-1, with TRBD1 matching 9 bases. The germline CDR1 and CDR2 sequences are SEHNR and FQNEAQ (reference sequence). Losses at the gene ends were 5 bases for V and 6 bases for J; bases not matched to a gene: 10. The CDR3 loop spans 15 amino acids. The full variable domain, its missing parts supplied by reference TRBV7-9 and TRBJ1-1, is DTGVSQNPRHKITKRGQNVTFRCDPISEHNRLYWYRQTLGQGPEFLTYFQNEAQLEKSRLLSDRFSAERPKGSFSTLEIQRTEQGDSAMYLCASSKTGGPKPEAFFGQGTRLTVV.

The chain has TRBV7-2 and TRBJ1-4, with 7 bases aligning to TRBD1. The CDR3 spans 14 residues. With V trimmed by 5 bases and J by 8 bases, 8 bases remained unmatched. In germline, CDR1 is SGHTA, CDR2 FQGNSA. The DNA of the CDR3 is TGTGCCAGCAGCGAGGGGACAGTTCAAGAAAAACTGTTTTTT. Its translation: CASSEGTVQEKLFF.

The V gene is TRBV29-1, the J gene TRBJ2-1, with 14 bases fitting TRBD2. Germline trimming cut 7 bases from V and 3 bases from J; bases unmatched to any gene: 8. Germline-derived CDR1 and CDR2 are SQVTM and ANQGSEA. This CDR3 contains 16 residues. CDR3 DNA sequence: TGCAGCGGAGATAGACTAGCGGGGGGGAACTACAATGAGCAGTTCTTC. As protein: CSGDRLAGGNYNEQFF.

This chain joins TRBV7-9 and TRBJ1-4; no definite D call. Per germline, CDR1 SEHNR and CDR2 FQNEAQ (reference sequence). The CDR3 covers 15 residues. Deletions cut 6 bases from V and 10 bases from J, with 21 bases between. The CDR3 coding sequence is TGTGCCAGCAGTTTCGAGGAAAGTGCAGGAGGAAAACTGTTTTTT. Translation gives CASSFEESAGGKLFF.

This chain links TRBV19 with TRBJ1-1, with D hard to call. The CDR3 runs 14 residues. Germline loops: CDR1 LNHDA, CDR2 SQIVND (reference sequence). V was pared by 7 bases and J by 1 base, with 13 bases between. The CDR3 nucleotides read TGTGCCAGTACCCGATACATCCGGAACACTGAAGCTTTCTTT. Its translation is CASTRYIRNTEAFF.

The rearrangement uses TRBV10-3 and TRBJ1-1, with D possibly TRBD1 on 6 matching bases. V shed 6 bases and J shed 0 bases, with 17 bases lying between them. Germline loops: CDR1 ENHRY, CDR2 SYGVKD. There are 16 residues in the CDR3. As DNA, the CDR3 is TGTGCCATCAGCCGGACAGCGGGAGAGGTGAACACTGAAGCTTTCTTT. Translating gives CAISRTAGEVNTEAFF.

The chain employs TRBV27 and TRBJ1-5; no definite D call. Germline values: CDR1 MNHEY, CDR2 SMNVEV (reference sequence). The CDR3 runs to 13 residues. With 5 bases removed from V and 7 bases from J, the gap between germline ends came to 12 bases. The CDR3 coding sequence is TGTGCCAGCAGTCGACTTCGTGACCAGCCCCAGCATTTT. Its protein product is CASSRLRDQPQHF.